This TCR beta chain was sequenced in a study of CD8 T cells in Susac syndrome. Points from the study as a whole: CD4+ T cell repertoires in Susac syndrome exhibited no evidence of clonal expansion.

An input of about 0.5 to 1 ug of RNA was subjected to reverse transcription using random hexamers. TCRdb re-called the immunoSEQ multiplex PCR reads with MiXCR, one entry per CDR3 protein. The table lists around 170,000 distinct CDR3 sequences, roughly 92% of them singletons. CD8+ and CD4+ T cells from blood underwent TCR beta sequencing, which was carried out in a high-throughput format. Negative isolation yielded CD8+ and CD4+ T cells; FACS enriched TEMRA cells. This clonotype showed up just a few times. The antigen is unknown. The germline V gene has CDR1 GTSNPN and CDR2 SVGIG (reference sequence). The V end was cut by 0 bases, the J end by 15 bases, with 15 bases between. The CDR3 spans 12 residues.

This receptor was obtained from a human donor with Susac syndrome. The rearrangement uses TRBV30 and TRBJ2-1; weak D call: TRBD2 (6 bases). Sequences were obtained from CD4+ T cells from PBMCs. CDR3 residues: CAWSVPGLRPFF. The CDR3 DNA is TGTGCCTGGAGTGTACCGGGACTCCGGCCGTTCTTC.